This is a list of T cell receptor beta chains from one sample in a study of regulatory T cells in long-lasting Graves disease. MiXCR, applied by TCRdb to the multiplex PCR reads, yields one record per CDR3 protein. The sample consists of around 330,000 distinct CDR3 sequences, 15% to 20% of them appearing once. Sequencing used peripheral blood mononuclear cells (PBMCs), obtained at new diagnosis, from a patient treated with antithyroid drugs. All receptors derive from a female donor with Graves disease. Each CDR3 is given with its conserved first and last residue. D genes are given only for firm matches. Clone size is given for some rows only: seen once, a few or many times, or a class if the clone is expanded.

CDR3aa,CDR3nt,d_gene,j_gene,v_gene,abundance
CASSFGGYNEQFF,TGTGCCAGCAGCTTTGGAGGGTACAATGAGCAGTTCTTC,NA,TRBJ2-1,TRBV7-6,many
CATSRDQLSLRTEAFF,TGTGCCACCAGCAGAGATCAATTGAGCCTTAGAACTGAAGCTTTCTTT,NA,TRBJ1-1,TRBV15,many
CASSEGGHYGYTF,TGTGCCAGCAGTGAAGGGGGTCACTATGGCTACACCTTC,NA,TRBJ1-2,TRBV6-1,many
CASSGGTGGTGANVLTF,TGTGCCAGCAGTGGCGGGACAGGGGGGACTGGGGCCAACGTCCTGACTTTC,TRBD1,TRBJ2-6,TRBV6-1,NA
CASSFAPRNGYTF,TGTGCCAGCAGTTTCGCCCCGAGGAACGGCTACACCTTC,NA,TRBJ1-2,TRBV12-3/TRBV12-4,many
CASSRDRFSDTQYF,TGTGCCAGCAGCAGGGACCGATTTTCGGATACGCAGTATTTT,NA,TRBJ2-3,TRBV5-6,NA
CASRSGRTNTEAFF,TGTGCCAGCAGATCCGGACGGACGAACACTGAAGCTTTCTTT,NA,TRBJ1-1,TRBV6-1,many
CASVGSGPPRASYEQYF,TGTGCCAGCGTTGGTAGCGGGCCACCCCGGGCCTCCTACGAGCAGTACTTC,TRBD2,TRBJ2-7,TRBV2,many
CASSPPDATDTQYF,TGTGCCAGCAGCCCCCCCGACGCCACAGATACGCAGTATTTT,NA,TRBJ2-3,TRBV7-9,many
CASSFPGTSDEQFF,TGTGCCAGCAGCTTCCCCGGGACTAGCGATGAGCAGTTCTTC,TRBD2,TRBJ2-1,TRBV7-2,many
CASSQDPQASYEQYF,TGTGCCAGCAGCCAAGATCCACAGGCCTCCTACGAGCAGTACTTC,NA,TRBJ2-7,TRBV4-2,NA
CATSSTLKGGGGWTGELFF,TGTGCCACCAGCAGTACCCTTAAGGGAGGTGGGGGCTGGACCGGGGAGCTGTTTTTT,NA,TRBJ2-2,TRBV15,many
CASSWGGELRSYEQYF,TGTGCCAGCAGCTGGGGGGGAGAATTGAGGTCCTACGAGCAGTACTTC,TRBD2,TRBJ2-7,TRBV5-6,few
CASSWDRFYEQYF,TGTGCCAGCAGTTGGGACAGGTTCTACGAGCAGTACTTC,TRBD1,TRBJ2-7,TRBV28,many
CASSDVQGALAEQYF,TGTGCCAGCAGTGACGTACAGGGGGCGCTTGCCGAGCAGTACTTC,TRBD1,TRBJ2-7,TRBV6-1,many
CASSKGRAISYNEQFF,TGTGCCAGCAGCAAAGGCAGGGCGATCTCCTACAATGAGCAGTTCTTC,NA,TRBJ2-1,TRBV6-1,many
CASSYRGGRTVETQYF,TGTGCCAGCAGTTACCGCGGGGGTCGAACAGTGGAGACCCAGTACTTC,TRBD2,TRBJ2-5,TRBV6-2/TRBV6-3,many
CATQTGDYEQYF,TGTGCCACCCAGACAGGGGACTACGAGCAGTACTTC,TRBD1,TRBJ2-7,TRBV28,many
CASSSTSGRETQYF,TGTGCCAGCAGCTCCACTAGCGGGAGAGAGACCCAGTACTTC,TRBD2,TRBJ2-5,TRBV12-3/TRBV12-4,many
CASSLTPNRVDEQYF,TGTGCCAGCAGCCTGACCCCAAACAGGGTTGACGAGCAGTACTTC,NA,TRBJ2-7,TRBV4-2,many
CASSFSGAGEQYF,TGCGCCAGCAGCTTCAGTGGGGCGGGAGAGCAGTACTTC,NA,TRBJ2-7,TRBV5-1,many
CAWRVDLAGSPLHF,TGTGCCTGGAGGGTCGATCTCGCGGGGTCACCCCTCCACTTT,NA,TRBJ1-6,TRBV30,NA
CSVGTGNLYGYTF,TGCAGCGTAGGGACAGGAAACCTCTATGGCTACACCTTC,TRBD1,TRBJ1-2,TRBV29-1,many
CASSLGPPAGGMETQYF,TGTGCCAGCAGTTTAGGGCCCCCAGCGGGAGGTATGGAGACCCAGTACTTC,TRBD2,TRBJ2-5,TRBV28,many
CASSLGQGDNSPLHF,TGTGCCAGCAGTCTTGGACAGGGTGATAATTCACCCCTCCACTTT,TRBD1,TRBJ1-6,TRBV6-1,many
CASRADTSGSRNEQFF,TGTGCCAGCAGAGCGGATACTAGCGGGAGTAGGAATGAGCAGTTCTTC,TRBD2,TRBJ2-1,TRBV2,NA
CASNNQPQHF,TGTGCCAGCAACAATCAGCCCCAGCATTTT,NA,TRBJ1-5,TRBV6-2/TRBV6-3,NA
CASKYWGLADQPQHF,TGTGCCAGCAAGTATTGGGGTCTGGCGGATCAGCCCCAGCATTTT,NA,TRBJ1-5,TRBV19,many
CAGSPSGGYGYTF,TGTGCCGGCAGCCCCTCGGGGGGCTATGGCTACACCTTC,NA,TRBJ1-2,TRBV6-1,NA
CASSVHADGFNTEAFF,TGTGCCAGCAGCGTACACGCCGATGGGTTTAACACTGAAGCTTTCTTT,NA,TRBJ1-1,TRBV9,many
CATSDSWTGGLSDTQYF,TGTGCCACCAGTGATTCCTGGACAGGGGGCCTCTCAGATACGCAGTATTTT,TRBD1,TRBJ2-3,TRBV24-1,many
CSVQKAVDTEAFF,TGCAGCGTCCAAAAAGCGGTAGACACTGAAGCTTTCTTT,NA,TRBJ1-1,TRBV29-1,NA